This TCR beta chain was profiled in a study of blood T cell repertoires in COVID-19. Study background: Acute and convalescent COVID-19 specimens originated in the United States, Italy and Spain.

Source study methods: Cell counts per sample came from amplifying reference gene primers. Data came from immunoSEQ multiplex PCR; TCRdb stores just in-frame clones and leaves some out. V, J and clone size derive from that table, while D and trimming were established from the DNA sequence. Seen here are some 490,000 clones, around 85% observed once, and the top ten hold roughly 8%. Germline V CDR1 and CDR2: SEHNR, FQNEAQ (reference sequence). J gave up 6 bases and V 5 bases, and 10 bases lay outside the gene matches. The CDR3 is made up of 14 amino acids. Participant age was roughly 18 to 95 years, and participants resided in 24 US areas. The recovered donors of Cohort 3 showed two negative PCRs, clearance, or symptom resolution.

Sequences were obtained from PBMCs or T cells enriched from blood (not recorded which). The V and J genes are TRBV7-9 and TRBJ2-7, with 7 bases lining up with TRBD1. The sequence was collected from an older woman who had recovered from COVID-19. Here the CDR3 reads CASSTGTDVSEQYF. The CDR3 DNA is TGTGCCAGCAGCACCGGGACAGACGTATCCGAGCAGTACTTC.